The clone carrying this T cell receptor beta chain was observed a single time. As yet, its antigen is unknown. This entry comes from a study of cytotoxic CD8 clonotypes in ibrutinib-treated CLL. Study details: With a range of 6 to 36, the median treatment time before response samples were taken was approximately 12 months. General observations from the study: Clonality correlated strongly with circulating CD8+ T cells and exceeded age-matched healthy donors at baseline.

The repertoire was sequenced with immunoSEQ multiplex PCR; TCRdb's copy has only in-frame clones and lacks some. The sample has approximately 190,000 clones; around 75% are singletons. V lost 6 bases, J lost 4 bases, and 7 bases stayed unmatched. Germline-derived CDR1 and CDR2 are SGHRS and YFSETQ. CDR3 size: 14 residues. The sequence was obtained from a human donor with chronic lymphocytic leukemia. The material was PBMCs, obtained after 12 months of ibrutinib treatment. The V call is TRBV5-1, the J call TRBJ2-3, with 8 bases aligning to TRBD2. The CDR3 loop is CASTLGTSADTQYF. For the CDR3, the DNA is TGCGCCAGCACTCTCGGGACTAGTGCAGATACGCAGTATTTT.